The 27 T cell receptor beta chains below all came from one sample that was sequenced in a study of cytomegalovirus exposure and HLA in healthy donors. Here immunoSEQ multiplex PCR was the method, and the copy in TCRdb shows in-frame clones only, minus some. The sample includes about 130,000 clones, roughly 95% of them seen just once. Sequences were obtained from PBMCs. These receptors all come from a man younger than 35 in good health and CMV-seronegative.

This chain uses TRBV25-1 with TRBJ1-1, with 8 bases identical to TRBD1. The CDR3 has 16 residues. V shed 2 bases and J 0 bases; nucleotides not matched to a gene: 5. Germline V gives CDR1 MGHDK, CDR2 SYGVNS. Here the CDR3 reads CASSEIAGGLNTEAFF. The CDR3 DNA reads as TGTGCCAGCAGTGAAATTGCAGGGGGCTTGAACACTGAAGCTTTCTTT.

This rearrangement joins TRBV12-5 to TRBJ1-5; tentative D call: TRBD1 (5 bases). Germline CDR1 reads LGHNT; CDR2 reads FRNRAP. V gave up 6 bases and J gave up 5 bases, with 11 bases separating them. The CDR3 length is 13 residues. CDR3: CASGAQGHQPQHF. CDR3 nucleotides: TGTGCTAGTGGGGCGCAGGGCCATCAGCCCCAGCATTTT. Full variable domain (rest looked up from reference TRBV12-5 and TRBJ1-5): DARVTQTPRHKVTEMGQEVTMRCQPILGHNTVFWYRQTMMQGLELLAYFRNRAPLDDSGMPKDRFSAEMPDATLATLKIQPSEPRDSAVYFCASGAQGHQPQHFGDGTRLSIL.

V usage is TRBV4-2 and J usage is TRBJ2-1; D remains unclear. CDR3 length: 15 amino acids. The germline CDR1 and CDR2 sequences are LGHNA and YNFKEQ. V gave up 0 bases and J gave up 12 bases, with 18 bases separating them. CDR3 nucleotide sequence: TGTGCCAGCAGCCAAGAGAGGAATAGTGGTAGTGGGCAGTTCTTC. It yields the protein CASSQERNSGSGQFF.

The chain links TRBV10-3 to TRBJ1-1; possibly TRBD1 for D (5 bases). CDR1 and CDR2 from the germline V gene are ENHRY and SYGVKD. The V end was cut by 0 bases, the J end by 5 bases, with 16 bases between. CDR3 length equals 16 residues. The CDR3 region is CAISESGGGRLTEAFF. The CDR3 bases are TGTGCCATCAGTGAGTCGGGGGGGGGTAGATTGACTGAAGCTTTCTTT.

The chain joins TRBV7-9 to TRBJ2-3; 8 bases are a match to TRBD2. CDR1 SEHNR and CDR2 FQNEAQ come from the germline V gene (reference sequence). The CDR3 consists of 15 residues. The J segment lost 5 bases and the V segment lost 0 bases, leaving 4 bases of the junction unmatched. The DNA for the CDR3 is TGTGCCAGCAGCTTAGCGGTGGGACTAGTAGATACGCAGTATTTT. As protein: CASSLAVGLVDTQYF.

This clone was recorded only once. The rearrangement links TRBV18 to TRBJ2-7; D is possibly TRBD2 (6 bases). Trimming removed 1 base at V and 0 bases at J, with 16 bases between. The germline V gene has CDR1 KGHSH and CDR2 LQKENI. This CDR3 spans 17 amino acids. The chain's CDR3 is CASSPRGRREISYEQYF. The CDR3, as DNA: TGTGCCAGCTCACCACGGGGGAGACGGGAGATCTCCTACGAGCAGTACTTC.

The chain carries TRBV7-9 and TRBJ2-2; 9 bases agree with TRBD1. CDR1 is SEHNR and CDR2 is FQNEAQ in the germline V gene (reference sequence). J gave up 6 bases and V 2 bases, and 10 bases lay outside the gene matches. The CDR3 covers 17 residues. The CDR3 DNA is TGTGCCAGCAGCTTATACCCGGGACAGGGATGGGCCGGGGAGCTGTTTTTT. Protein: CASSLYPGQGWAGELFF.

V gene TRBV19 combines with J gene TRBJ2-1; TRBD2 aligns across 9 bases. Germline V lookup: CDR1 LNHDA, CDR2 SQIVND (reference sequence). Germline trimming cut 10 bases from V and 0 bases from J; bases unmatched to any gene: 10. CDR3 size: 16 residues. CDR3 in DNA: TGTGCCACCTCCCGACTAGCGGACAGCTCCTACAATGAGCAGTTCTTC. It translates to CATSRLADSSYNEQFF.

The chain carries TRBV9 and TRBJ2-4; 12 bases are a match to TRBD2. V gave up 3 bases and J gave up 8 bases; unmatched junction bases: 18. In germline, CDR1 is SGDLS, CDR2 YYNGEE. The CDR3 extends over 19 amino acids. As DNA, the CDR3 is TGTGCCAGCAGCGCCCGACTAGCGGGAGAGGGGGGGGCCCTTGACATTCAGTACTTC. Protein sequence: CASSARLAGEGGALDIQYF.

V gene TRBV5-1 combines with J gene TRBJ2-7; 10 bases are shared with TRBD2. Per germline, CDR1 SGHRS and CDR2 YFSETQ. V trimming: 2 bases; J trimming: 7 bases; junction bases outside the gene matches: 6. This CDR3 is built from 14 residues. The CDR3 here is CASSLLAGTSEQYF. The DNA of the CDR3 is TGCGCCAGCAGCTTACTAGCGGGAACTTCTGAGCAGTACTTC.

V usage is TRBV7-3 and J usage is TRBJ2-1; D may be TRBD2 (5 bases). V was cut by 5 bases and J by 4 bases, with 9 bases left in between. This CDR3 comprises 13 residues. In germline, CDR1 is SGHTA, CDR2 FQGTGA. DNA for the CDR3: TGTGCCAGCAGCCTTCTAGCATACAATGAGCAGTTCTTC. The encoded protein is CASSLLAYNEQFF. Using reference TRBV7-3 and TRBJ2-1 for the parts outside the CDR3, the full variable domain is GAGVSQTPSNKVTEKGKYVELRCDPISGHTALYWYRQSLGQGPEFLIYFQGTGAADDSGLPNDRFFAVRPEGSVSTLKIQRTERGDSAVYLCASSLLAYNEQFFGPGTRLTVL.

V usage is TRBV11-3 and J usage is TRBJ2-3; D remains unclear. Germline lookup yields CDR1 SGHNT and CDR2 YENEEA. The V end lost 5 bases, the J end lost 4 bases, and 4 bases lay between the germline ends. This CDR3 has 11 residues. The CDR3 here is CASSPADTQYF. CDR3 nucleotides: TGTGCCAGCAGCCCTGCAGATACGCAGTATTTT.

The chain combines TRBV28 with TRBJ2-7, with 8 bases aligning to TRBD2. The CDR3 covers 15 residues. Trimming took 5 bases from V and 5 from J; bases not matched to a gene: 11. Germline V gene data show CDR1 as MDHEN and CDR2 as SYDVKM. The CDR3 here is CASSLSGVNRDEQYF. CDR3 DNA sequence: TGTGCCAGCAGTCTTAGCGGGGTTAATCGGGACGAGCAGTACTTC.

In this sample, this clone turned up once. This chain joins TRBV30 and TRBJ2-1, with a possible D match to TRBD1 (6 bases). The CDR3 loop spans 13 amino acids. Per the germline V gene, CDR1 is GTSNPN and CDR2 is SVGIG (reference sequence). V lost 1 base and J 13 bases, leaving 17 bases between the germline ends. The CDR3 nucleotides are TGTGCCTGGAGTGCCCAAGACAGGATGTACCAGTTCTTC. This translates into CAWSAQDRMYQFF. Variable domain in full (rest from reference TRBV30 and TRBJ2-1): SQTIHQWPATLVQPVGSPLSLECTVEGTSNPNLYWYRQAAGRGLQLLFYSVGIGQISSEVPQNLSASRPQDRQFILSSKKLLLSDSGFYLCAWSAQDRMYQFFGPGTRLTVL.

The CDR3 spells CASPREGEYTEAFF. The DNA of the CDR3 is TGTGCCAGCCCCCGGGAGGGGGAGTACACTGAAGCTTTCTTT. The chain couples TRBV11-2 to TRBJ1-1; the D gene is possibly TRBD1 (6 bases). V lost 8 bases to trimming and J lost 3 bases, with 16 bases between them. Per the germline V gene, CDR1 is SGHAT and CDR2 is FQNNGV. This CDR3 is 14 amino acids long.

The V and J genes are TRBV7-9 and TRBJ2-1; 8 bases map to TRBD1. This CDR3 contains 18 residues. V lost 2 bases and J lost 0; bases outside the gene matches: 9. Germline values: CDR1 SEHNR, CDR2 FQNEAQ (reference sequence). CDR3 region: CASSLTRSDRDSYNEQFF. The DNA for the CDR3 is TGTGCCAGCAGCTTAACCCGGTCGGACAGGGACTCCTACAATGAGCAGTTCTTC.

The chain has TRBV11-2 and TRBJ1-2; D may be TRBD1 (6 bases). The CDR3 loop spans 12 amino acids. The V end lost 4 bases, the J end lost 7 bases, and 10 bases lay between the germline ends. Germline CDR1 is SGHAT and CDR2 is FQNNGV. CDR3 in amino acids: CASSSWTAGYTF. CDR3 bases: TGTGCCAGCAGCTCTTGGACAGCTGGCTACACCTTC.

The V call is TRBV25-1, the J call TRBJ2-5; 9 nucleotides align to TRBD1. Germline trimming cut 4 bases from V and 1 base from J; bases unmatched to any gene: 7. The CDR3 is 16 residues long. Germline V gene lookup returns CDR1 MGHDK and CDR2 SYGVNS. DNA of the CDR3: TGTGCCAGCAGTGGGCCGACAGGGGGGTTCCAAGAGACCCAGTACTTC. Amino acid sequence: CASSGPTGGFQETQYF.

The chain uses TRBV9 and TRBJ2-7; D not certain. Deletions cut 0 bases from V and 0 bases from J, with 10 bases between. This CDR3 has 15 amino acids. From germline, CDR1 is SGDLS and CDR2 YYNGEE. The DNA of the CDR3 is TGTGCCAGCAGCGTAGAGAGGAGTCCCTCCTACGAGCAGTACTTC. Translated: CASSVERSPSYEQYF.

The chain couples TRBV5-1 to TRBJ2-1; 11 positions agree with TRBD1. This CDR3 contains 16 residues. Per germline, CDR1 SGHRS and CDR2 YFSETQ. V trimming: 0 bases; J trimming: 6 bases; junction bases outside the gene matches: 5. CDR3 residues: CASSLVTGTGGNEQFF. CDR3 in DNA: TGCGCCAGCAGCTTGGTTACCGGGACAGGGGGCAATGAGCAGTTCTTC.

The genes are TRBV4-3 and TRBJ2-1, with a weak D call TRBD2 (5 bases). CDR3 length equals 15 residues. Germline CDR1 and CDR2: LGHNA and YSLEER. V gave up 4 bases and J gave up 2 bases, with 12 bases separating them. CDR3 in amino acids: CASSPSEAPYNEQFF. Written as DNA, the CDR3 is TGCGCCAGCAGCCCTTCGGAGGCACCCTACAATGAGCAGTTCTTC.

A note on this clone: One end of the junction fails to match germline, which may point to a read error. The rearrangement uses TRBV6-1 and TRBJ2-1; 9 positions match TRBD2. Germline assignment: CDR1 MNHNS and CDR2 SASEGT. CDR3 size: 15 residues. CDR3 DNA: TGTGCCAGCAGAGAAGCGGGAGGAAGCTACAATGAGCAGTTCTTC. Translation: CASREAGGSYNEQFF.

This chain uses TRBV4-1 with TRBJ2-1; D is possibly TRBD2 (6 bases). The V end was cut by 5 bases, the J end by 4 bases, with 18 bases between. The CDR3 is 16 residues long. The germline CDR1 and CDR2 sequences are MGHRA and YSYEKL. Here the CDR3 reads CASSAPGLQRYNEQFF. CDR3 nucleotides: TGCGCCAGCAGCGCCCCGGGACTGCAAAGATACAATGAGCAGTTCTTC.

In its sample, this clone was seen once. V and J are TRBV19 and TRBJ2-2, with 7 bases lining up with TRBD1. V shed 5 bases, J shed 5 bases, and the junction held 11 bases outside the gene matches. Germline lookup yields CDR1 LNHDA and CDR2 SQIVND (reference sequence). This CDR3 comprises 16 residues. The CDR3 sequence is CASSGFDRARTGELFF. DNA of the CDR3: TGTGCCAGTAGTGGATTTGACAGGGCCAGGACCGGGGAGCTGTTTTTT.

The J gene is TRBJ2-5, the V gene TRBV9, with 16 bases lining up with TRBD2. Trimming took 3 bases from V and 3 from J; bases not matched to a gene: 5. The CDR3 consists of 17 residues. Per the germline V gene, CDR1 is SGDLS and CDR2 is YYNGEE. CDR3: CASSGGGLAGGKETQYF. The CDR3 DNA reads as TGTGCCAGCAGCGGTGGGGGACTAGCGGGAGGGAAAGAGACCCAGTACTTC.

Here the CDR3 DNA reads TGTGCCAGCTCAGGACAGGGGCCCAGCTCCTACAATGAGCAGTTCTTC. It specifies CASSGQGPSSYNEQFF. The chain joins TRBV18 to TRBJ2-1; TRBD1 agrees at 9 bases. The CDR3 contains 16 residues. Germline lookup yields CDR1 KGHSH and CDR2 LQKENI. V dropped 5 bases and J dropped 0; count of bases not matched to a gene: 5.

The CDR3 coding sequence is TGTGCCAGCTCACCACTTAGCGAAGAGACCCAGTACTTC. It codes for CASSPLSEETQYF. The rearrangement links TRBV18 to TRBJ2-5, with D perhaps matching TRBD2 (5 bases). Germline V gives CDR1 KGHSH, CDR2 LQKENI. V lost 1 base to trimming and J lost 3 bases, with 6 bases between them. The CDR3 totals 13 residues.